This is a list of T cell receptor beta chains from one sample in a study of sequential checkpoint blockade in melanoma. Method: immunoSEQ multiplex PCR; TCRdb's copy keeps in-frame clones and lacks some. The data hold several thousand clones, with roughly 25% observed a single time. The specimen was tumor tissue (inferred from file names), collected from a patient given nivolumab and ipilimumab in sequence. These receptor sequences come from a human donor with melanoma. Both conserved end residues are part of each CDR3. The D gene is left open where the match is weak. Rows give clone size only sometimes, using once, few, many, or a class for an expanded clone.

j_call,v_call,d_call,clone_size,cdr3_aa,cdr3_nt
TRBJ1-1,TRBV6-8,.,.,CASSYSSTMNTEAFF,TGTGCCAGCAGTTACTCTAGTACTATGAACACTGAAGCTTTCTTT
TRBJ2-2,TRBV11-3,.,many,CASRSTGRTGELFF,TGTGCCAGCAGATCGACAGGGAGGACCGGGGAGCTGTTTTTT
TRBJ1-1,TRBV19,.,few,CASRRNGDTEAFF,TGTGCCAGTAGAAGGAACGGGGACACTGAAGCTTTCTTT
TRBJ1-1,TRBV5-1,.,.,CASSQVPALNTEAFF,TGCGCCAGCAGTCAGGTACCAGCCTTGAACACTGAAGCTTTCTTT
TRBJ1-5,TRBV28,TRBD1,few,CASLGTGRNQPQHF,TGTGCCAGCCTGGGGACAGGGAGAAACCAGCCCCAGCATTTT
TRBJ1-6,TRBV29-1,.,.,CSVKTGLGSPLHF,TGCAGCGTTAAAACAGGCCTCGGGTCACCCCTCCACTTT
TRBJ1-1,TRBV30,.,.,CAWRPDYGVFTEAFF,TGTGCCTGGAGGCCAGACTATGGGGTTTTCACTGAAGCTTTCTTT
TRBJ2-3,TRBV19,TRBD1,.,CASRLDRGGTDTQYF,TGTGCCAGTAGGCTCGACAGGGGGGGTACAGATACGCAGTATTTT
TRBJ2-5,TRBV19,.,.,CASRTRDGLQETQYF,TGTGCCAGCCGAACCCGGGACGGCCTCCAAGAGACCCAGTACTTC
TRBJ2-5,TRBV19,TRBD1,.,CASSLTGGLGETQYF,TGTGCCAGTTCTCTTACAGGGGGCTTGGGGGAGACCCAGTACTTC
TRBJ2-7,TRBV28,TRBD2,few,CASRLTSGGAGTYEQYF,TGTGCCAGCAGGCTAACTAGCGGGGGGGCCGGGACCTACGAGCAGTACTTC
TRBJ1-5,TRBV6-8,TRBD1,many,CASTRDRWGNQPQHF,TGTGCCAGCACCCGGGACAGGTGGGGTAATCAGCCCCAGCATTTT
TRBJ2-3,TRBV4-1,.,many,CASSHPSDGTDTQYF,TGCGCCAGCAGCCATCCCAGCGACGGCACAGATACGCAGTATTTT
TRBJ1-5,TRBV10-2,.,.,CASSEFEQPQHF,TGCGCCAGCAGTGAATTTGAACAGCCCCAGCATTTT
TRBJ2-1,TRBV11-3,TRBD1,medium-sized,CASSPRTGGNYNEQFF,TGTGCCAGCAGCCCGCGGACAGGGGGGAACTACAATGAGCAGTTCTTC
TRBJ1-6,TRBV19,.,medium-sized,CASSSSGNSPLHF,TGTGCCAGTTCGAGCTCCGGTAATTCACCCCTCCACTTT
TRBJ2-3,TRBV23-1,TRBD2,.,CASSQEGGGTTDTQYF,TGCGCCAGCAGCCAAGAGGGCGGGGGTACCACAGATACGCAGTATTTT
TRBJ2-4,TRBV7-6,.,.,CASSPRGGVGENIQYF,TGTGCCAGCAGCCCTAGGGGAGGTGTCGGAGAAAACATTCAGTACTTC
TRBJ1-1,TRBV11-3,.,.,CASSPGQLDTEAFF,TGTGCCAGCAGTCCGGGACAATTGGACACTGAAGCTTTCTTT
TRBJ2-1,TRBV19,.,few,CASSRGESSYNEQFF,TGTGCCAGTAGTCGGGGTGAAAGCTCCTACAATGAGCAGTTCTTC
TRBJ1-2,TRBV9,.,few,CASSLEMTGGYTF,TGTGCCAGCAGCTTAGAAATGACAGGCGGCTACACCTTC
TRBJ1-5,TRBV11-3,TRBD1,medium-sized,CASSFGQGGNQPQHF,TGTGCCAGCAGCTTCGGACAGGGCGGCAATCAGCCCCAGCATTTT
TRBJ1-5,TRBV14,.,few,CASQAGFNQPQHF,TGTGCCAGCCAGGCGGGATTCAATCAGCCCCAGCATTTT
TRBJ2-2,TRBV6-8,TRBD1,few,CASINPGQGATGELFF,TGTGCCAGCATCAACCCCGGGCAGGGGGCCACCGGGGAGCTGTTTTTT
TRBJ1-1,TRBV6-8,.,.,CASRTAYTEAFF,TGTGCCAGCAGGACAGCTTACACTGAAGCTTTCTTT
TRBJ2-7,TRBV4-1,TRBD1,.,CASSPDQGAYEQYF,TGCGCCAGCAGCCCCGATCAGGGGGCCTACGAGCAGTACTTC
TRBJ2-1,TRBV5-1,TRBD2,.,CASSLGRGLAGNSEQFF,TGCGCCAGCAGCTTGGGACGGGGGCTAGCGGGGAATAGTGAGCAGTTCTTC
TRBJ1-1,TRBV29-1,.,.,CSVVRANTEAFF,TGCAGCGTTGTCAGGGCCAACACTGAAGCTTTCTTT
TRBJ2-7,TRBV11-3,.,medium-sized,CASSLYGGETYEQYF,TGTGCCAGCAGCTTATACGGGGGTGAGACCTACGAGCAGTACTTC
TRBJ2-3,TRBV6-8,.,.,CASRRGDYAADTQYF,TGTGCCAGCAGGAGGGGGGACTATGCGGCAGATACGCAGTATTTT
TRBJ1-2,TRBV19,TRBD1,few,CASSSQGGRDGYTF,TGTGCCAGTAGTTCACAAGGGGGCAGGGATGGCTACACCTTC
TRBJ1-6,TRBV9,.,medium-sized,CASSVDGFNSPLHF,TGTGCCAGCAGCGTAGACGGATTTAATTCACCCCTCCACTTT
TRBJ2-1,TRBV28,TRBD2,.,CASSSSSGLGDGRLAYNEQFF,TGTGCCAGCAGTTCCTCTAGCGGGCTCGGCGATGGAAGATTGGCCTACAATGAGCAGTTCTTC
TRBJ2-5,TRBV28,.,few,CASSLYRQETQYF,TGTGCCAGCAGTTTATACAGACAAGAGACCCAGTACTTC
TRBJ2-2,TRBV11-3,TRBD2,medium-sized,CASSSSGGPRELFF,TGTGCCAGCAGCTCTAGCGGGGGTCCCCGGGAGCTGTTTTTT
TRBJ2-1,TRBV5-1,.,.,CASSLGGEGNEQFF,TGCGCCAGCAGCTTGGGAGGAGAGGGGAATGAGCAGTTCTTC
TRBJ1-1,TRBV30,.,few,CAWSVRVDTEAFF,TGTGCCTGGAGTGTACGAGTTGACACTGAAGCTTTCTTT
TRBJ2-1,TRBV5-1,TRBD1,once,CASSWYRGANEQFF,TGCGCCAGCAGCTGGTACAGGGGCGCCAATGAGCAGTTCTTC
TRBJ1-1,TRBV11-3,TRBD1,many,CASSLYGGGETEAFF,TGTGCCAGCAGCCTTTATGGAGGGGGCGAAACTGAAGCTTTCTTT
TRBJ2-7,TRBV11-3,TRBD1,many,CASSSRFDRGYEQYF,TGTGCCAGCAGCTCCCGTTTCGACAGGGGCTACGAGCAGTACTTC
TRBJ1-5,TRBV19,TRBD1,.,CASSISGTGPYNQPQHF,TGTGCCAGTAGTATCTCCGGGACAGGGCCCTACAATCAGCCCCAGCATTTT
TRBJ2-1,TRBV11-3,TRBD2,few,CASSLGTRGLDEQFF,TGTGCCAGCAGCCTAGGGACTAGGGGCCTCGATGAGCAGTTCTTC
TRBJ2-3,TRBV12-5,TRBD1,medium-sized,CASGLGQGTDTQYF,TGTGCCAGTGGTCTCGGACAGGGAACAGATACGCAGTATTTT
TRBJ2-7,TRBV9,.,few,CASTGEGYEQYF,TGTGCCAGCACCGGGGAAGGTTACGAGCAGTACTTC
TRBJ1-5,TRBV6-8,TRBD1,few,CASRLDRDRNQPQHF,TGTGCCAGCAGACTGGACAGGGATCGGAATCAGCCCCAGCATTTT
TRBJ2-2,TRBV9,.,few,CASSVGSGELFF,TGTGCCAGCAGCGTGGGATCCGGGGAGCTGTTTTTT
TRBJ1-3,TRBV6-8,.,.,CASSARQAQDDTIYF,TGTGCCAGCAGTGCCCGACAGGCCCAAGACGACACCATATATTTT